The entry below gives a single TCR beta chain sequence along with its context. This clonotype has only a few counts. The antigen it binds to is not known. There are no base qualities to consult, and no much larger clone falls within one base. Trimming at the junction amounts to 4 bases on V and 0 bases on J, and the germline ends lie 12 bases apart. From the germline V gene, CDR1 is SQVTM and CDR2 is ANQGSEA. There are 14 amino acids in the CDR3, from cysteine to phenylalanine inclusive. Just the 42-base CDR3 DNA is kept, in frame starting at base 1. The sample is drawn from a study of T-cell memory formation after mild COVID-19 (dated by TCRdb to the early 2020s). Notes on the research overall: TCR sequence clusters from the two donors were largely donor specific. T-cell clones expanding and contracting after mild COVID-19 in two donors were tracked by longitudinal TCRalpha and TCRbeta repertoire sequencing. Two young, previously healthy adult volunteers, one female and one male, were included in the cohort.

Sequencing used an Illumina NovaSeq 6000. cDNA libraries for TCRalpha and TCRbeta were prepared by 5'RACE using constant-segment primers, with sample barcodes and unique molecular identifiers added. RNA was extracted from every sample with Trizol reagent. Amplification of the libraries took two PCR steps, and the second step added a second sample barcode plus Illumina TruSeq adapters. Sequencing of the libraries was done on an Illumina NovaSeq, producing 2 x 150 bp paired-end reads. The authors processed their data as follows. Reads were demultiplexed and collapsed into UMI-guided consensus sequences with migec v1.2.7. Using mixcr v2.1.11, UMI consensuses were aligned to TRA and TRB V and J templates and then assembled into clonotypes. A clonotype was counted as expanded or contracted only if both edgeR and NoisET called the change significant, with noise models trained on biological replicates. For edgeR calls, the thresholds were a false discovery rate-adjusted p below 0.01 and a log2 fold-change of 1. PCA with hierarchical clustering of max-normalized trajectories of the 1000 most abundant clonotypes was used as exploratory dynamics analysis. Separately sequenced CD4+ and CD8+ repertoires were used to assign the CD4 or CD8 phenotype of responding clones. The public reads were reanalyzed by TCRdb: fastp trimming at Q25, MiXCR alignment, in-frame beta chains only. Each entry merges the rows of one CDR3 protein and shows their most common DNA and genes. The V and J calls, along with clone size, are taken from TCRdb and not from the paper's own processing. Across this sample there are some 120,000 distinct CDR3 sequences, with 16% seen only once. The top ten hold roughly 13% of the sample.

On the study overall, not on this receptor specifically: The study covered only a couple of mild cases, and larger cohorts including severe cases with pre-infection samples were considered necessary. Contracting CD4+ clones were found mainly in CM and EM memory subsets, while CD8+ clones were enriched in EMRA. SARS-CoV-2 specificity of the second-wave clones peaking on day 37 was not confirmed. Some responding clones were detected in pre-infection memory, which suggested that pre-existing cross-reactive memory T cells had joined the SARS-CoV-2 response. Clones that contracted from day 15 to 85 showed balanced CD4/CD8 phenotypes, whereas a second wave of clones that expanded from day 15 to 37 leaned towards CD4+.

Ficoll-Paque density gradient centrifugation was the method used to isolate PBMCs. The receptor was derived from an adult woman who had mild COVID-19 (a few samples of this study predate the infection). The sample titles of this study are shuffled in the database, so cell type and time point are left out; the donor was told from shared clones. Recombination connected TRBV29-1 to TRBJ1-1; the D gene cannot be resolved reliably. Sequenced sample: PBMCs or a T cell subset sorted from them (not recorded which). The CDR3 is CSVVSPPMNTEAFF. The DNA sequence is given as TGCAGCGTTGTCTCTCCGCCGATGAACACTGAAGCTTTCTTT.